The rows below give T cell receptor beta chains drawn from one sample of a study of T cell changes during pregnancy in multiple sclerosis. Produced via immunoSEQ multiplex PCR; TCRdb's table is partial and in-frame only. The data show over 90,000 clones, approximately 93% seen once. The specimen was peripheral blood, collected after pregnancy. These receptors all come from a female donor with multiple sclerosis, enrolled in a pregnancy study. CDR3s include the opening cysteine and the closing phenylalanine or tryptophan. The D gene is left open where the match is weak. Some rows have no size entry. The others give once, few or many, or a class for an expanded clone.

size: -
J: TRBJ2-7
V: TRBV5-6
D: TRBD2
CDR3: CASSLGYSGSGEQYF
DNA: TGTGCCAGCAGCTTAGGGTACAGCGGGAGCGGCGAGCAGTACTTC

size: -
J: TRBJ2-1
V: TRBV19
D: -
CDR3: CASTVTGAIYNEQFF
DNA: TGTGCCAGTACTGTGACAGGTGCGATCTACAATGAGCAGTTCTTC

size: -
J: TRBJ2-1
V: TRBV4-1
D: TRBD2
CDR3: CASSQPLANNEQFF
DNA: TGCGCCAGCAGCCAACCACTAGCGAACAATGAGCAGTTCTTC

size: -
J: TRBJ1-1
V: TRBV21-1
D: -
CDR3: CASSRDRGNTEAFF
DNA: TGTGCCAGCAGCAGAGACAGGGGGAACACTGAAGCTTTCTTT

size: once
J: TRBJ2-1
V: TRBV19
D: -
CDR3: CASSPHGSSSYNEQFF
DNA: TGTGCCAGTAGTCCTCACGGGTCGAGCTCCTACAATGAGCAGTTCTTC

size: -
J: TRBJ2-7
V: TRBV7-9
D: -
CDR3: CASSFFVYEQYF
DNA: TGTGCCAGCAGCTTTTTCGTCTACGAGCAGTACTTC

size: -
J: TRBJ2-7
V: TRBV5-4
D: TRBD2
CDR3: CASSSLAGADEQYF
DNA: TGTGCCAGCAGCTCGTTAGCGGGAGCTGACGAGCAGTACTTC

size: -
J: TRBJ2-7
V: TRBV27
D: -
CDR3: CASSLYSSHEQYF
DNA: TGTGCCAGCAGTTTATATTCAAGCCACGAGCAGTACTTC

size: -
J: TRBJ2-1
V: TRBV7-9
D: -
CDR3: CASSLTSSYNEQFF
DNA: TGTGCCAGCAGCTTAACCAGCTCCTACAATGAGCAGTTCTTC

size: few
J: TRBJ2-3
V: TRBV6-4
D: -
CDR3: CASSDNAEADTQYF
DNA: TGTGCCAGCAGTGACAACGCGGAAGCAGATACGCAGTATTTT

size: -
J: TRBJ2-1
V: TRBV7-2
D: TRBD2
CDR3: CASSLRLAGAQQFF
DNA: TGTGCCAGCAGCTTAAGACTAGCGGGAGCTCAGCAGTTCTTC

size: -
J: TRBJ1-2
V: TRBV21-1
D: -
CDR3: CASTEVRGRNGYTF
DNA: TGTGCCAGCACCGAGGTCAGGGGTCGGAATGGCTACACCTTC

size: -
J: TRBJ2-1
V: TRBV7-8
D: -
CDR3: CASSTDRSSYNEQFF
DNA: TGTGCCAGCAGCACGGACAGAAGCTCCTACAATGAGCAGTTCTTC

size: -
J: TRBJ2-2
V: TRBV4-1
D: -
CDR3: CASSQPLANGELFF
DNA: TGCGCCAGCAGCCAGCCGCTAGCGAACGGGGAGCTGTTTTTT

size: -
J: TRBJ1-4
V: TRBV5-1
D: TRBD1
CDR3: CASSSRGLEEKLFF
DNA: TGCGCCAGCAGTTCGAGGGGGCTGGAGGAAAAACTGTTTTTT

size: -
J: TRBJ2-2
V: TRBV18
D: TRBD1
CDR3: CASSPQPPGQGNTGELFF
DNA: TGTGCCAGCTCACCTCAGCCTCCTGGACAGGGGAACACCGGGGAGCTGTTTTTT

size: -
J: TRBJ2-1
V: TRBV6-4
D: TRBD2
CDR3: CASSQTSGRYNEQFF
DNA: TGTGCCAGCAGTCAGACTAGCGGGAGATACAATGAGCAGTTCTTC

size: once
J: TRBJ2-1
V: TRBV27
D: TRBD2
CDR3: CASSPFRLAGFNEQFF
DNA: TGTGCCAGCAGTCCTTTCAGACTAGCGGGATTTAATGAGCAGTTCTTC

size: -
J: TRBJ1-5
V: TRBV7-9
D: -
CDR3: CASSPLGEGLDQPQHF
DNA: TGTGCCAGCAGCCCCCTCGGGGAGGGGCTTGATCAGCCCCAGCATTTT

size: once
J: TRBJ1-5
V: TRBV2
D: TRBD1
CDR3: CATAGQGVSNQPQHF
DNA: TGTGCCACGGCGGGACAGGGGGTCTCTAATCAGCCCCAGCATTTT

size: -
J: TRBJ1-2
V: TRBV29-1
D: TRBD1
CDR3: CSVEDRGHYGYTF
DNA: TGCAGCGTGGAGGACAGGGGGCACTATGGCTACACCTTC

size: -
J: TRBJ2-7
V: TRBV28
D: -
CDR3: CASRTQLSSYEQYF
DNA: TGTGCCAGCAGGACTCAGCTCAGCTCCTACGAGCAGTACTTC

size: -
J: TRBJ2-1
V: TRBV6-1
D: -
CDR3: CASSYLDEQFF
DNA: TGTGCCAGCAGCTATTTGGATGAGCAGTTCTTC

size: once
J: TRBJ2-5
V: TRBV18
D: TRBD1
CDR3: CASRTGAQETQYF
DNA: TGTGCCAGCCGGACAGGTGCACAAGAGACCCAGTACTTC

size: -
J: TRBJ2-3
V: TRBV7-9
D: -
CDR3: CASSPITDTQYF
DNA: TGTGCCAGCAGCCCCATCACAGATACGCAGTATTTT

size: -
J: TRBJ2-4
V: TRBV29-1
D: TRBD1
CDR3: CSVRQGMAKNIQYF
DNA: TGCAGCGTTCGACAGGGGATGGCCAAAAACATTCAGTACTTC

size: -
J: TRBJ2-7
V: TRBV14
D: -
CDR3: CASSQDSGAFSYEQYF
DNA: TGTGCCAGCAGCCAAGACTCAGGGGCATTCTCCTACGAGCAGTACTTC

size: -
J: TRBJ2-1
V: TRBV28
D: -
CDR3: CASSLRRLEATEQFF
DNA: TGTGCCAGCAGTTTAAGACGACTAGAGGCCACCGAGCAGTTCTTC

size: -
J: TRBJ2-7
V: TRBV5-4
D: TRBD2
CDR3: CASSPGGRVGSYEQYF
DNA: TGTGCCAGCAGCCCGGGGGGGAGGGTTGGCTCCTACGAGCAGTACTTC

size: -
J: TRBJ2-7
V: TRBV6-5
D: -
CDR3: CASSYLSVSHEQYF
DNA: TGTGCCAGCAGTTACTTGAGCGTTAGCCACGAGCAGTACTTC

size: -
J: TRBJ2-7
V: TRBV5-5
D: TRBD1
CDR3: CASSLKGAPSSYEQYF
DNA: TGTGCCAGCAGCTTGAAGGGGGCCCCGAGCTCCTACGAGCAGTACTTC

size: -
J: TRBJ2-2
V: TRBV27
D: -
CDR3: CASSLLQPGELFF
DNA: TGTGCCAGCAGTTTATTACAGCCCGGGGAGCTGTTTTTT

size: once
J: TRBJ1-5
V: TRBV10-3
D: -
CDR3: CAISELKGDNQPQHF
DNA: TGTGCCATCAGTGAATTGAAAGGGGACAATCAGCCCCAGCATTTT

size: -
J: TRBJ2-1
V: TRBV30
D: -
CDR3: CAWSKSSYNEQFF
DNA: TGTGCCTGGAGCAAGAGCTCCTACAATGAGCAGTTCTTC

size: -
J: TRBJ1-2
V: TRBV5-1
D: -
CDR3: CASSLEQGYGYTF
DNA: TGCGCCAGCAGCTTGGAACAGGGCTATGGCTACACCTTC

size: -
J: TRBJ2-7
V: TRBV30
D: TRBD1
CDR3: CAWTRQGAFYEQYF
DNA: TGTGCCTGGACTAGACAGGGGGCCTTCTACGAGCAGTACTTC

size: once
J: TRBJ2-7
V: TRBV30
D: -
CDR3: CAWSVSGSWGEQYF
DNA: TGTGCCTGGAGTGTTTCCGGGAGCTGGGGCGAGCAGTACTTC

size: once
J: TRBJ2-3
V: TRBV6-5
D: TRBD2
CDR3: CASSVTSGSTDTQYF
DNA: TGTGCCAGCAGTGTGACTAGCGGGAGTACAGATACGCAGTATTTT

size: -
J: TRBJ1-1
V: TRBV7-6
D: -
CDR3: CASARDSNTEAFF
DNA: TGTGCCAGCGCGCGGGACTCGAACACTGAAGCTTTCTTT

size: -
J: TRBJ2-2
V: TRBV5-4
D: -
CDR3: CASSNQTGSRELFF
DNA: TGTGCCAGCTCGAATCAGACTGGTTCCCGGGAGCTGTTTTTT

size: -
J: TRBJ2-1
V: TRBV7-8
D: TRBD2
CDR3: CASSRGLADNEQFF
DNA: TGTGCCAGCAGCCGGGGACTAGCTGACAATGAGCAGTTCTTC

size: -
J: TRBJ1-5
V: TRBV5-1
D: -
CDR3: CASSYGGGSNQPQHF
DNA: TGCGCCAGCAGCTACGGCGGTGGGAGCAATCAGCCCCAGCATTTT

size: few
J: TRBJ1-1
V: TRBV11-2
D: -
CDR3: CASSLDREAFF
DNA: TGTGCCAGCAGCTTAGACAGGGAAGCTTTCTTT

size: -
J: TRBJ1-1
V: TRBV2
D: TRBD1
CDR3: CASRQRTGNTEAFF
DNA: TGTGCCAGCAGGCAGAGGACAGGGAACACTGAAGCTTTCTTT

size: -
J: TRBJ2-6
V: TRBV5-4
D: -
CDR3: CASSPGGTGANVLTF
DNA: TGTGCCAGCAGCCCGGGCGGGACTGGGGCCAACGTCCTGACTTTC

size: -
J: TRBJ2-5
V: TRBV5-1
D: -
CDR3: CASSLGIGQETQYF
DNA: TGCGCCAGCAGCTTGGGTATCGGCCAAGAGACCCAGTACTTC

size: -
J: TRBJ1-4
V: TRBV28
D: -
CDR3: CATWNRVEKLFF
DNA: TGTGCCACATGGAACAGGGTTGAAAAACTGTTTTTT

size: -
J: TRBJ1-5
V: TRBV5-1
D: -
CDR3: CAKSQGLYSNQPQHF
DNA: TGCGCCAAGTCCCAGGGGCTTTATAGCAATCAGCCCCAGCATTTT

size: -
J: TRBJ2-7
V: TRBV5-5
D: -
CDR3: CASSNRGVGGSYEQYF
DNA: TGTGCCAGCAGCAACAGGGGAGTAGGGGGGTCCTACGAGCAGTACTTC

size: -
J: TRBJ2-1
V: TRBV5-6
D: -
CDR3: CASSLGLAFYNEQFF
DNA: TGTGCCAGCAGCTTGGGGCTAGCGTTCTACAATGAGCAGTTCTTC

size: few
J: TRBJ2-1
V: TRBV5-1
D: -
CDR3: CASSLDGGEQFF
DNA: TGCGCCAGCAGCTTGGATGGCGGCGAGCAGTTCTTC

size: -
J: TRBJ2-7
V: TRBV10-3
D: TRBD1
CDR3: CAISRDSTYEQYF
DNA: TGTGCCATCAGCCGGGACAGTACCTACGAGCAGTACTTC

size: -
J: TRBJ2-3
V: TRBV7-2
D: TRBD2
CDR3: CASSPRRLAGARTQYF
DNA: TGTGCCAGCAGCCCCCGGCGACTAGCGGGGGCCCGCACGCAGTATTTT

size: -
J: TRBJ2-7
V: TRBV10-2
D: TRBD1
CDR3: CASSDIRQGKSYEQYF
DNA: TGCGCCAGCAGTGATATTCGACAGGGGAAATCCTACGAGCAGTACTTC

size: -
J: TRBJ2-7
V: TRBV19
D: TRBD2
CDR3: CASSIGTSGPYEQYF
DNA: TGTGCCAGTAGTATTGGTACTAGCGGACCCTACGAGCAGTACTTC

size: -
J: TRBJ1-1
V: TRBV6-1
D: -
CDR3: CASRPGTSEAFF
DNA: TGTGCCAGCCGGCCCGGGACAAGTGAAGCTTTCTTT